This record looks at one T cell receptor beta chain sequence and its context. There is no known antigen for this receptor. One base away there is no much larger clone; base qualities are not given. This record comes from a study of T cells in Graves' hyperthyroidism and ophthalmopathy (dated by TCRdb to about 2019). Describing the broader study: Peripheral blood was collected at initial diagnosis, before any treatment. For training and testing, the roughly 100 patients in the discovery cohort were randomly divided in a 7:3 ratio. After sampling, hyperthyroidism patients received methimazole starting at 30 mg daily, and ophthalmopathy patients received high-dose intravenous methylprednisolone. Prospective prediction of ophthalmopathy was tested in an independent validation cohort of 18 to 20 hyperthyroidism patients and some 17 patients who later progressed to ophthalmopathy. To identify TCR V-J signatures that set the groups apart, the researchers used a discovery cohort of more than 95 patients, made up of 43 with Graves' ophthalmopathy and 57 with stable Graves' hyperthyroidism. TCR Vbeta CDR3 sequencing of 130 to 150 peripheral blood samples (under 45 ophthalmopathy, 75 to 85 hyperthyroidism and approximately 17 progressor patients) is reported in the paper. The study also compared thyroid tissue and blood T-cell repertoires from a handful of Graves' hyperthyroidism patients.

Amplification of TCR beta CDR3 regions was carried out from RNA transcripts. The TCR CDR3 was subjected to a first round of RT-PCR using the HTBI primer set and the Qiagen OneStep RT-PCR kit. The libraries were constructed in a second round of multiplex PCR and then size-selected and purified. Paired-end sequencing of the libraries was performed with 100 bp reads on an Illumina HiSeq2000. As for the original processing: SOAPnuke was used to process the raw data, removing reads that contained adapters or uncalled bases, had a mean Phred below 15, or lacked an exact match to the constant primer or identifier. High-quality paired reads were merged using COPE v1.2.5, and each unique nucleotide sequence was defined as a clonotype. MiTCR v1.1 was used to align the clonotypes against IMGT TRBV, TRBD and TRBJ reference segments. The analysis included only V-J combinations with a frequency above 0.0001, which together covered about 99% of the repertoires. The TCS score was defined as the ratio of F50 (clonal expansion) to E x V (chaos), calculated using BLOSUM62-based TCRdist between CDR3 peptides within each V-J. Welch's t-statistics and random forest reduced approximately 520 V-J features to around 14, which were used in a naive Bayes classifier (R e1071). Thyroid-blood repertoire similarity was quantified with the Morisita-Horn index. TCRdb reanalyzed the raw reads on its own, using fastp at Q25 for trimming and MiXCR for clone calling, and kept in-frame beta chains. Each CDR3 protein gets just one entry, which takes the most common genes and DNA from the rows behind it. These V and J calls originate from TCRdb's pipeline instead of the authors' own analysis. The sample table contains 750,000 to 900,000 distinct CDR3 sequences; only one count was recorded for more than 30% of them. 7.5% to 9.5% of the sample belongs to the ten largest clones.

Stable Graves' hyperthyroidism was defined as no progression to ophthalmopathy during 18 months of follow-up. The hyperthyroidism patients were between 18 and 65 years old and newly diagnosed, with a disease duration of less than 2 months. The study excluded patients with uncontrolled infections, other autoimmune diseases, pregnancy or lactation. Diagnoses were established on the basis of clinical symptoms, serum thyroxine and TRAb, thyroid ultrasound, and orbital computed tomography. PBMCs were isolated from roughly 10 ml of fresh peripheral blood by Ficoll-Paque density gradient centrifugation. Total RNA was extracted using Trizol reagent, and RNA quality was assessed on an Agilent 2100 Bioanalyzer. V and J are trimmed by 3 bases and 2 bases, and the gene matches miss 6 bases of the junction. As encoded in the germline V gene (reference sequence), CDR1 is LNHDA while CDR2 is SQIVND. Counted from cysteine to phenylalanine, this CDR3 has 15 amino acids. Here the CDR3 DNA is all that survives: 45 bases in frame from base 1.

The investigation overall reported the following: In validation, the model predicted progression to ophthalmopathy a median of about 6.5 months before onset, with over 55% sensitivity and roughly 79% specificity. No statistical method was used to fix the sample size in advance, and group allocation was not hidden from the investigators. Ophthalmopathy was separated from stable hyperthyroidism by a 13 V-J signature model, with 87.88% sensitivity and roughly 81% specificity obtained in cross-validation and 80%/75% obtained in testing. Most expanded thyroid clonotypes (frequency above 0.001) were also detected in blood, a finding suggesting that blood repertoires may reflect thyroid immune responses.

Sequenced sample: blood. The rearranged segments are TRBV19 and TRBJ2-7, and TRBD1 matches 8 of the central bases. The clonotype was recovered from a man in his late teens or twenties with Graves' hyperthyroidism. The CDR3 protein sequence reads: CASSIAVDRAYEQYF. The bases read TGTGCCAGTAGTATCGCCGTGGACAGGGCCTACGAGCAGTACTTC.